This TCR beta chain comes out of a study of spatial heterogeneity in lung cancer (dated 2019 in TCRdb). Describing the broader study: Beta-chain transcripts were consistently detected in greater numbers than alpha-chain transcripts, which likely reflects a higher abundance of beta-chain transcripts. A strong correlation was found between TCR transcript counts in tumor regions and a T cell transcriptional module score from matched bulk RNA-seq. At surgery, hundreds of tumor regions, approximately 64 matched nontumor lung samples and 56 PBMC samples were TCR-sequenced for both alpha and beta chains. TCR alpha and beta repertoires were quantitatively compared across multiple tumor regions, matched nontumor lung and blood in non-small cell lung cancer. In the raw uncorrected reads, each unique combination of TCR and UMI appeared more than ten times on average. The study linked features of the TCR repertoire to counts of nonsynonymous mutations, which were determined by whole-exome sequencing of tumor tissue.

The time point label corresponds to: sample taken at primary tumor resection. Samples were obtained from 70 to 85 patients with early-stage, untreated non-small cell lung cancer from the lung TRACERx cohort. Whole RNA extracted from tumor and nontumor lung tissue, or from cryopreserved PBMC samples, was used for TCR sequencing without cell sorting. A patient was chosen for TCR sequencing only when enough RNA was available from at least two tumor regions. Before selection, tumor and adjacent nontumor lung specimens were reviewed by a lung pathologist. Study-wide conclusions, independent of this receptor: Additional single-cell paired TCR alpha and beta sequencing was considered necessary to confirm, at a functional level, the hypothesis that regional TCRs recognize regional mutations. Counts of ubiquitous and regional expanded TCRs correlated with counts of ubiquitous and regional nonsynonymous mutations, respectively. TCR-seq coverage of tumor T cells was estimated at only around 7% for alpha chains and 13% to 15% for beta chains. A correlation was observed between the number of expanded intratumoral alpha and beta TCRs and the tumor nonsynonymous mutation count.

In this sample, this clonotype turned up many times. The target of this receptor is not known. No clone much larger than this one lies a single base away; base qualities are absent. Receptor libraries were prepared by 5' RACE. The sequencer listed for this sample is NextSeq 500. To allow correction of PCR and sequencing errors, the TCR library protocol tagged every TCR cDNA molecule with a unique molecular identifier. Regarding the original processing steps: TCR identification, UMI-based error correction and CDR3 extraction were performed with Decombinator tools. TCRs above a frequency of 2 per 1,000, corresponding to the top 1% of the tumor frequency distribution, were defined as expanded. Expanded tumor TCRs statistically deemed absent (corrected P<0.05) from at least one tumor region were classed as regional, and all other expanded tumor TCRs were classed as ubiquitous. Renyi diversity was calculated using the R vegan package after each repertoire was subsampled 100 times to 5,000 TCRs. CDR3 similarity networks were built from amino acid triplet string-kernel similarity, connecting CDR3s with pairwise similarity above 0.82. TCRdb reanalyzed the raw reads on its own, using fastp at Q25 for trimming and MiXCR for clone calling, and kept in-frame beta chains. Under each unique CDR3 protein, matching rows form one entry showing the most common genes and DNA. The V and J calls come from TCRdb's annotation, not from the publication. The sample profile shows around 95,000 distinct CDR3 sequences; about 4.4% of them were found once. The leading ten clones occupy about 20% of the sample.

This sequence originates from a male donor with early-stage non-small cell lung cancer. Here the sequenced sample was lung tumor tissue, taken at surgery.

Read as DNA, the sequence is TGCGCCAGCAGCTTGGGCCCAGGGATTGATTACGAGCAGTACTTC. Translated, this gives CASSLGPGIDYEQYF. The chain was built from TRBV5-1 and TRBJ2-7; TRBD1 might be the D gene, on 5 matching bases. CDR1 and CDR2 are read off the germline V gene as SGHRS and YFSETQ. The junction shows trimming of 0 bases on V and 4 bases on J, plus 14 bases between the germline ends. Inclusive of the bounding cysteine and phenylalanine, the CDR3 is 15 residues long. Solely the CDR3 DNA is kept, with 45 bases framed from the first base.